The table lists the clone carrying this TCR beta chain with a few counts. The record originates from a study of blood T cell repertoires in COVID-19. Study at large: From T cells, B-cell-depleted T cells, or PBMCs came the material, which was cDNA or gDNA.

In the original processing: From reference gene primer amplification, estimates of nucleated cell counts were derived. Libraries were prepared by immunoSEQ multiplex PCR; TCRdb keeps only in-frame clonotypes and omits some of them. That table furnishes V, J and clone size, whereas the DNA furnished D and trimming. The data contain over 70,000 clones, approximately 90% of them singletons. V lost 4 bases and J 2 bases, leaving 2 bases between the germline ends. In germline, CDR1 is SGHAT, CDR2 FQNNGV. The CDR3 has 11 amino acids. Sequencing input: peripheral blood. This TCR came from a man aged 45-60 years with COVID-19, enrolled during active disease. The chain carries TRBV11-2 and TRBJ2-5; D not certain. The CDR3 DNA reads TGTGCCAGCAGCTCACAAGAGACCCAGTACTTC. Translated, it gives CASSSQETQYF.